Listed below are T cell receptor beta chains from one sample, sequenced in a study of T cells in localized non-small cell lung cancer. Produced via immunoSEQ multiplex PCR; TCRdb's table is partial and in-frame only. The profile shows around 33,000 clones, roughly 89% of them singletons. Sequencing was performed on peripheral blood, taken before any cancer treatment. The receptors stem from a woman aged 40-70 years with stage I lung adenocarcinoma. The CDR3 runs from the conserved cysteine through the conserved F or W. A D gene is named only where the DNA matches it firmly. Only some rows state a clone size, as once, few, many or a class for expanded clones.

TGTGCCATCTCTGGGCAGAGTTCTGGGAATCAGCCCCAGCATTTT	CAISGQSSGNQPQHF	.	TRBV10-3	TRBJ1-5	.	15
TGTGCCAGCAGCTCAACCGGGAACGAGGGTTCACCCCTCCACTTT	CASSSTGNEGSPLHF	.	TRBV7-2	TRBJ1-6	once	15
TGTGCCAGCAGCCCGAGTCCACTAGCGGACTACAATGAGCAGTTCTTC	CASSPSPLADYNEQFF	TRBD2	TRBV5-4	TRBJ2-1	.	16
TGTGCCAGCAGCTTAAGGGTCTTCACAGGGGGAGCCAACACAGATACGCAGTATTTT	CASSLRVFTGGANTDTQYF	TRBD1	TRBV7-9	TRBJ2-3	.	19
TGTGCCAGCAGTTACAGCGGGGTCTGGAACGGGGAGCTGTTTTTT	CASSYSGVWNGELFF	TRBD2	TRBV28	TRBJ2-2	.	15
TGTGCCAGCTCACCAGCGCAGACCCAACTCTCTGGAAACACCATATATTTT	CASSPAQTQLSGNTIYF	.	TRBV18	TRBJ1-3	.	17
TGCAGTGCTAGAGGACCCTACGAGCAGTACTTC	CSARGPYEQYF	.	TRBV20-1	TRBJ2-7	.	11
TGTGCCAGCAGCTATTATAGCGGGGGACAAAATGAGCAGTTCTTC	CASSYYSGGQNEQFF	TRBD2	TRBV7-3	TRBJ2-1	.	15
TGCGCCAGCAGTGAATCAGGGCTAGTCGTCAATGAGCAGTTCTTC	CASSESGLVVNEQFF	.	TRBV10-2	TRBJ2-1	once	15
TGTGCCAGCAGTTTACCGGGGGCCCCCCTAGGGTATGGCTACACCTTC	CASSLPGAPLGYGYTF	.	TRBV28	TRBJ1-2	.	16
TGCGCCAGCAGTGGGAGTCCCCGAAGGGAAGCTTTCTTT	CASSGSPRREAFF	.	TRBV10-2	TRBJ1-1	few	13
TGCAGCGTTGAAGGGAAGAGGTCCTACAATGAGCAGTTCTTC	CSVEGKRSYNEQFF	.	TRBV29-1	TRBJ2-1	.	14
TGTGCCAGCAGCTTAGCGCGGGGACAGGCTCAGTACTTC	CASSLARGQAQYF	TRBD1	TRBV7-2	TRBJ2-7	.	13
TGCGCCAGCAGCCCAGGGGTACAGGGGTTTTATAATTCACCCCTCCACTTT	CASSPGVQGFYNSPLHF	TRBD1	TRBV4-3	TRBJ1-6	few	17
TGTGCCAGCAGCTTAGGACAGTACACGTCCTACGAGCAGTACTTC	CASSLGQYTSYEQYF	.	TRBV11-3	TRBJ2-7	.	15
TGTGCCAGCAGTACCGATCGGACGTTTCATGAGCAGTTCTTC	CASSTDRTFHEQFF	.	TRBV25-1	TRBJ2-1	.	14
TGTGCCAGCAGCGTAGTTGTGGGGTTGGGCACTGAAGCTTTCTTT	CASSVVVGLGTEAFF	.	TRBV9	TRBJ1-1	.	15
TGTGCCAGTACGGTTCGGGTGTGGATCTATGGCTACACCTTC	CASTVRVWIYGYTF	.	TRBV19	TRBJ1-2	.	14
TGCAGCGTCACCGGACAGGACGAGGCACTAGAGACTGAAGCTTTCTTT	CSVTGQDEALETEAFF	TRBD1	TRBV29-1	TRBJ1-1	.	16
TGTGCCAGCAGCTTGACAGGCTTTGGGGCCAACGTCCTGACTTTC	CASSLTGFGANVLTF	.	TRBV7-3	TRBJ2-6	.	15
TGTGCCAGCAGCCCGAACGCCGGGTCCCAAGAGACCCAGTACTTC	CASSPNAGSQETQYF	.	TRBV9	TRBJ2-5	.	15
TGTGCCAGCAGTTTATGGGCAGGGCTTGCGACTGAAGCTTTCTTT	CASSLWAGLATEAFF	.	TRBV28	TRBJ1-1	.	15
TGTGCCAGTTCGGGACAGGGGGGGGTCACAGATACGCAGTATTTT	CASSGQGGVTDTQYF	TRBD1	TRBV28	TRBJ2-3	.	15
TGCGCCAGCAGCTTGGGCTCCGCGAGGGGAAGCACAGATACGCAGTATTTT	CASSLGSARGSTDTQYF	.	TRBV5-1	TRBJ2-3	.	17
TGCGCCAGCAGCCAAGTACGTTCACCCCTCCACTTT	CASSQVRSPLHF	.	TRBV4-1	TRBJ1-6	.	12
TGCGCCAGCAGCTTGAGGGATACGCAGTATTTT	CASSLRDTQYF	.	TRBV5-1	TRBJ2-3	.	11